This note documents a single TCR beta chain sequence. Its specificity is not known. Assay used: immunoSEQ multiplex PCR; TCRdb lists only in-frame clones, some missing. The sample includes over 150,000 clones, approximately 92% of them seen just once. CDR3 size: 13 residues. Germline trimming cut 6 bases from V and 4 bases from J; bases unmatched to any gene: 4. Germline CDR1 reads MDHEN; CDR2 reads SYDVKM. These data come from a study of T cell responses to AZD1222 COVID-19 vaccine. Study-level results: Within unmutated variant regions lay the reported targets of nearly half of spike-specific TCRs.

This TCR derives from an adult who received the MenACWY meningococcal vaccine as a control. This specimen was peripheral blood, taken 28 days after the second dose of the MenACWY control vaccine. V usage is TRBV28 and J usage is TRBJ2-3; 7 nucleotides agree with TRBD2. The CDR3 bases are TGTGCCAGCAGACAACTAGCGTCAGATACGCAGTATTTT. This codes for CASRQLASDTQYF.